The entry below describes one T cell receptor (beta chain). The data are from a study of T cell responses to AZD1222 COVID-19 vaccine. The ends were cut back, 3 bases at V and 7 bases at J, with 9 bases in the middle. Germline CDR1 MNHEY, CDR2 SVGAGI. The CDR3 is 12 amino acids. The assay was immunoSEQ multiplex PCR, and TCRdb's table has in-frame clones only and misses some. The repertoire has roughly 86,000 clones, less than 85% of them found once; the top ten carry roughly 4.5%. The sequences come from peripheral blood, collected 28 days after the second AZD1222 dose. The chain employs TRBV6-5 and TRBJ1-1; the D is unclear. The receptor comes from an adult who received the AZD1222 COVID-19 vaccine. CDR3 residues: CASSYDGREAFF. The CDR3 DNA sequence: TGTGCCAGCAGTTATGACGGACGTGAAGCTTTCTTT.